These 9 T cell receptor beta chains share one sample of origin, sequenced in a study of control samples from healthy donors and cancer patients. The assay was immunoSEQ multiplex PCR, and TCRdb's table has in-frame clones only and misses some. The repertoire holds about 71,000 clones, with about nine tenths as singletons. The sample was PBMCs. The receptors were gathered from a man aged 60-69 years with lung cancer.

The chain links TRBV6-5 to TRBJ1-6; 9 bases agree with TRBD1. The CDR3 has 15 amino acids. Germline trimming cut 6 bases from V and 5 bases from J; bases unmatched to any gene: 5. CDR1 is MNHEY, CDR2 SVGAGI, per germline. DNA of the CDR3: TGTGCCAGCAGAGCGAACAGGGGGCATAATTCACCCCTCCACTTT. It codes for CASRANRGHNSPLHF.

The chain recombines TRBV19 with TRBJ1-5; D may be TRBD1 (6 bases). This CDR3 contains 14 residues. V lost 7 bases and J 7 bases, leaving 17 bases between the germline ends. CDR1 is LNHDA, CDR2 SQIVND, per germline (reference sequence). The CDR3 coding sequence is TGTGCCAGTAACAAACAACAGGGCTGGCAGCCCCAGCATTTT. It codes for CASNKQQGWQPQHF.

This rearrangement joins TRBV7-8 to TRBJ1-2, with 7 bases that match TRBD1. V shed 6 bases, J shed 8 bases, and the junction held 6 bases outside the gene matches. This CDR3 contains 12 residues. The germline V gene encodes CDR1 SGHVS and CDR2 FQNEAQ. The CDR3 DNA reads as TGTGCCAGCAGGTTGACAGGGACCGGCTACACCTTC. Translation: CASRLTGTGYTF.

This rearrangement joins TRBV11-2 to TRBJ1-1; no definite D call. Germline CDR1 reads SGHAT; CDR2 reads FQNNGV. The CDR3 length is 19 residues. Trimming removed 5 bases from V and 4 bases from J, with 29 bases in between. The CDR3 sequence is CASSPYVRPGWEVSTEAFF. The CDR3 region has the DNA TGTGCCAGCAGCCCTTATGTCCGCCCCGGTTGGGAGGTGAGCACTGAAGCTTTCTTT.

The rearrangement links TRBV29-1 to TRBJ2-1, with D perhaps being TRBD1 or TRBD2 (6 bases each). CDR1 and CDR2 from the germline V gene are SQVTM and ANQGSEA. The V and J ends lost 3 bases and 1 base respectively, with 13 bases between them. The CDR3 sequence is 15 residues long. CDR3 DNA: TGCAGCGTTGACGGGGGCCGGGGGTCCTACAATGAGCAGTTCTTC. It is translated as CSVDGGRGSYNEQFF.

The V and J genes are TRBV11-3 and TRBJ2-5; 12 nucleotides agree with TRBD1. CDR1 is SGHNT, CDR2 YENEEA, per germline. The CDR3 is made up of 17 amino acids. Germline trimming cut 6 bases from V and 4 bases from J; bases unmatched to any gene: 12. The DNA of the CDR3 is TGTGCCAGCAGGGCCGGGACAGGGGGCGCCACCGGAGAGACCCAGTACTTC. This codes for CASRAGTGGATGETQYF.

The chain has TRBV19 and TRBJ2-2; no definite D call. The germline V gene has CDR1 LNHDA and CDR2 SQIVND (reference sequence). This CDR3 region has 12 residues. Trimming took 10 bases from V and 1 from J, leaving 7 bases between them. The DNA of the CDR3 is TGTGCCACCGCAGAGAACACCGGGGAGCTGTTTTTT. Residues: CATAENTGELFF.

This clone came up a few times. The rearrangement uses TRBV6-1 and TRBJ2-5; D unclear. CDR3 size: 13 residues. From germline, CDR1 is MNHNS and CDR2 SASEGT. Between the trimmed V and J ends, which lost 1 base and 5 bases, there was a span of 8 bases. The DNA for the CDR3 is TGTGCCAGCAGTGAAGTGGGGTACGAGACCCAGTACTTC. Amino acids: CASSEVGYETQYF.

The chain links TRBV18 to TRBJ1-1; unclear D gene. The V gene lost 3 bases and the J gene lost 1 base, with 6 bases spanning the gap. The V gene's germline CDR1 is KGHSH and CDR2 LQKENI. The CDR3 is 13 residues long. The CDR3 DNA reads TGTGCCAGCTCACCGCAGGCGAACACTGAAGCTTTCTTT. This encodes CASSPQANTEAFF.